These 17 T cell receptor beta chains were sequenced from one sample in a study of cytomegalovirus exposure and HLA in healthy donors. The PCR used 60 Vbeta and 13 Jbeta primers. Method: immunoSEQ multiplex PCR; TCRdb's copy keeps in-frame clones and lacks some. The table lists approximately 70,000 clones, roughly 79% of them singletons, with about 6.5% in the top ten. Sequencing was done on a sample of PBMCs. The receptor source for this set is a man aged 45 to 65 in good health and CMV-seronegative.

The chain employs TRBV10-3 and TRBJ1-2, with a possible D match to TRBD1 (5 bases). With 10 bases removed from V and 7 bases from J, the gap between germline ends came to 16 bases. CDR1 ENHRY and CDR2 SYGVKD come from the germline V gene. The CDR3 extends over 12 amino acids. The CDR3: CATSGGEGGYTF. CDR3 bases: TGTGCCACCTCGGGGGGGGAGGGTGGCTACACCTTC.

The chain has TRBV2 and TRBJ2-2; TRBD1 might be the D (6 bases). The V gene's germline CDR1 is SNHLY and CDR2 FYNNEI. The CDR3 is 14 amino acids. Between the trimmed V and J ends, which lost 2 bases and 10 bases, there was a span of 14 bases. The CDR3 region is CASSERGSLLELFF. Written as DNA, the CDR3 is TGTGCCAGCAGTGAAAGGGGGTCCCTACTGGAGCTGTTTTTT.

This sequence joins TRBV6-5 and TRBJ1-1, with 7 bases fitting TRBD1. The junction had 8 bases not matched to a gene; V was cut back by 8 bases and J by 8 bases. CDR3 length: 12 residues. The germline V gene has CDR1 MNHEY and CDR2 SVGAGI. CDR3: CASQGQLLEAFF. For the CDR3, the DNA is TGTGCCAGCCAGGGACAGCTACTAGAAGCTTTCTTT.

This clone was detected only a few times. The chain combines TRBV6-5 with TRBJ2-3; 7 bases map to TRBD1. The CDR3 covers 15 residues. Germline values: CDR1 MNHEY, CDR2 SVGAGI. After removal of 6 bases from V and 3 bases from J, the junction contained 9 bases not matched to a gene. CDR3 coding DNA: TGTGCCAGCAGCAGTCCGGGACAGCTAACAGATACGCAGTATTTT. It encodes CASSSPGQLTDTQYF.

The chain has TRBV7-2 and TRBJ2-1; D may be TRBD2 (5 bases). V gave up 3 bases and J gave up 6 bases, with 6 bases separating them. The V gene's germline CDR1 is SGHTA and CDR2 FQGNSA. The CDR3 is 12 residues long. CDR3 protein: CASSLTTNEQFF. The DNA for the CDR3 is TGTGCCAGCAGCTTGACTACCAATGAGCAGTTCTTC.

The chain combines TRBV6-1 with TRBJ2-5; D may be TRBD1 (5 bases). Germline loops: CDR1 MNHNS, CDR2 SASEGT. The CDR3 has 15 amino acids. Trimming removed 7 bases from V and 5 bases from J, with 20 bases in between. This CDR3 reads CASNPGLKFTETQYF. CDR3 bases: TGTGCCAGCAATCCAGGGTTGAAGTTTACGGAGACCCAGTACTTC.

The table lists this clone with a few counts. The CDR3 DNA reads TGTGCCAGCAGTTACGGGCAGGGTGGTGAAGCTTTCTTT. This gives the protein CASSYGQGGEAFF. V usage is TRBV6-5 and J usage is TRBJ1-1, with D perhaps matching TRBD1 (5 bases). The CDR3 length is 13 residues. V lost 2 bases and J lost 7, with 11 bases in between. Germline V gene data show CDR1 as MNHEY and CDR2 as SVGAGI.

V is TRBV27 and J is TRBJ2-3; no clear D gene. Germline V lookup: CDR1 MNHEY, CDR2 SMNVEV (reference sequence). V dropped 7 bases and J dropped 2 bases, with 16 bases sitting between them. The CDR3 runs to 15 residues. The CDR3 coding sequence is TGTGCCAGCACCCCCCGAGGCCTTCTCACAGATACGCAGTATTTT. This encodes CASTPRGLLTDTQYF.

The chain combines TRBV27 with TRBJ2-7; D possibly corresponds to TRBD1 (6 bases). Looked up from germline, CDR1 is MNHEY and CDR2 is SMNVEV (reference sequence). V was clipped by 4 bases and J by 2 bases, with 18 bases between them. CDR3 length equals 16 residues. CDR3 coding DNA: TGTGCCAGCAGTTCCCTCGCCTTTACAGGGACCTACGAGCAGTACTTC. It encodes CASSSLAFTGTYEQYF.

The chain has TRBV5-1 and TRBJ2-3; TRBD1 matches 10 bases. The CDR3 totals 14 residues. Germline V gives CDR1 SGHRS, CDR2 YFSETQ. Trimming at V came to 6 bases and at J to 5 bases, leaving 6 bases not matched to a gene. The CDR3 is CASMRTGGVDTQYF. The CDR3 DNA follows: TGCGCCAGCATGAGGACAGGGGGAGTAGATACGCAGTATTTT.

This chain joins TRBV4-1 and TRBJ1-1, with 11 nucleotides matching TRBD1. From germline, CDR1 is MGHRA and CDR2 YSYEKL. V was pared by 0 bases and J by 3 bases, with 9 bases of the junction left unmatched. CDR3 length: 18 residues. The CDR3 DNA is TGCGCCAGCAGCCAAGAAGGGACAGGGGGTCTTGATGACACTGAAGCTTTCTTT. Translation: CASSQEGTGGLDDTEAFF.

The chain's CDR3 is CASSTGSGPTEAFF. CDR3 DNA: TGTGCCAGCTCGACAGGGTCAGGACCCACTGAAGCTTTCTTT. This chain connects TRBV18 to TRBJ1-1; 7 bases map to TRBD1. Germline lookup yields CDR1 KGHSH and CDR2 LQKENI. The V and J ends lost 6 bases and 4 bases, in that order; junction bases with no gene match: 8. This CDR3 has 14 residues.

The chain recombines TRBV4-2 with TRBJ1-2, with D unclear. The CDR3 consists of 14 residues. Trimming shortened V by 0 bases and J by 2 bases, and 7 bases separated the two germline ends. Germline CDR1 and CDR2: LGHNA and YNFKEQ. The CDR3: CASSQEHSNYGYTF. CDR3 nucleotide sequence: TGTGCCAGCAGCCAAGAACACAGCAACTATGGCTACACCTTC.

The V and J genes are TRBV15 and TRBJ2-5, with 10 bases identical to TRBD2. The V gene's germline CDR1 is LNHNV and CDR2 YYDKDF (reference sequence). This CDR3 comprises 16 residues. V gave up 2 bases and J gave up 3 bases; unmatched junction bases: 6. In nucleotides, the CDR3 is TGTGCCACCAGCAGACCCGGGCTAGCGGGAGAAGAGACCCAGTACTTC. This sequence encodes CATSRPGLAGEETQYF.

This chain connects TRBV16 to TRBJ1-2; 10 nucleotides line up with TRBD1. In germline, CDR1 is KGHSY, CDR2 FQNENV. V gave up 6 bases and J gave up 8 bases; unmatched junction bases: 6. This CDR3 is built from 13 residues. CDR3 amino acids: CASRKGQGIGYTF. CDR3 coding DNA: TGTGCCAGCAGAAAGGGACAGGGGATCGGCTACACCTTC. Full variable domain (missing parts from reference TRBV16 and TRBJ1-2): GEEVAQTPKHLVRGEGQKAKLYCAPIKGHSYVFWYQQVLKNEFKFLISFQNENVFDETGMPKERFSAKCLPNSPCSLEIQATKLEDSAVYFCASRKGQGIGYTFGSGTRLTVV.

The chain couples TRBV19 to TRBJ2-7, with D perhaps TRBD1 (7 bases). V lost 7 bases, J lost 2 bases, and 12 bases lay in between. The CDR3 loop spans 13 amino acids. Germline V CDR1 and CDR2: LNHDA, SQIVND (reference sequence). CDR3 coding DNA: TGTGCCAGTACGGCGGGACAGCCCTACGAGCAGTACTTC. It specifies CASTAGQPYEQYF.

The J gene is TRBJ1-2, the V gene TRBV5-4, with 9 bases fitting TRBD1. The CDR3 is 13 residues long. V was clipped by 4 bases and J by 6 bases; unmatched bases: 4. Germline CDR1 and CDR2: SGHNT and YYREEE (reference sequence). The CDR3 bases are TGTGCCAGCAGCGTGGACAGGGGAGATGGCTACACCTTC. Its protein product is CASSVDRGDGYTF.